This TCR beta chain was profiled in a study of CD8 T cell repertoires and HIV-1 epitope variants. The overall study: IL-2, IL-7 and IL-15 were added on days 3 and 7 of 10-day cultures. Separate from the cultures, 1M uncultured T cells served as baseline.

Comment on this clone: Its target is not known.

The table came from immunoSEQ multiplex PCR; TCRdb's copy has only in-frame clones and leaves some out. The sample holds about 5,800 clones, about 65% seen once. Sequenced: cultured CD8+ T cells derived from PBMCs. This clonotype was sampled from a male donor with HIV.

The CDR3 region has the DNA TGTGCCAGCAGCTTCCTCCTCTCTGGGGCCAACGTCCTGACTTTC. Encoded protein: CASSFLLSGANVLTF. J is TRBJ2-6 and V is TRBV5-6, with D uncertain. The germline V gene encodes CDR1 SGHDT and CDR2 YYEEEE. The CDR3 is 15 amino acids. Trimming took off 2 bases at V and 0 bases at J, with 6 bases between the two ends.